Shown below are 6 T cell receptor beta chains from a single sample sequenced in a study of shared clonotypes between healthy human individuals. TCRdb's copy holds only in-frame clones and misses some; the assay was immunoSEQ multiplex PCR. The top ten clones hold around 0.37% of a sample with 2 million to 3 million clones, 93% of them seen once. The specimen was naive CD4+ T cells from PBMCs. Subset given: CD45RA+ positively selected. The receptors originated from a young man in good health. Some clones in this sample may be carry-over from other donors' samples.

This clone was seen more than once but under ten times. This sequence joins TRBV29-1 and TRBJ1-1; D not resolved. The CDR3 length is 11 residues. V lost 4 bases and J lost 6, with 9 bases in between. Germline assignment: CDR1 SQVTM and CDR2 ANQGSEA. The CDR3 DNA follows: TGCAGCGTTGTAAGTGTCGCTGAAGCTTTCTTT. It specifies CSVVSVAEAFF.

The CDR3 spells CASSPSGGAYEQYF. Written as DNA, the CDR3 is TGTGCCAGCAGTCCTTCAGGGGGCGCCTACGAGCAGTACTTC. This chain uses TRBV28 with TRBJ2-7, with 8 bases fitting TRBD1. This CDR3 has 14 amino acids. V shed 5 bases, J shed 2 bases, and the junction held 5 bases outside the gene matches. Germline assignment: CDR1 MDHEN and CDR2 SYDVKM.

The chain uses TRBV30 and TRBJ1-2; D gene unclear. CDR3 length: 11 amino acids. The germline CDR1 and CDR2 sequences are GTSNPN and SVGIG (reference sequence). With 2 bases removed from V and 4 bases from J, the gap between germline ends came to 5 bases. The CDR3: CAWSYSYGYTF. The CDR3 nucleotides are TGTGCCTGGAGTTACAGCTATGGCTACACCTTC.

The chain carries TRBV11-2 and TRBJ2-1; D call uncertain. There are 16 residues in the CDR3. Per germline, CDR1 SGHAT and CDR2 FQNNGV. Trimming took off 4 bases at V and 1 base at J, with 14 bases between the two ends. CDR3 region: CASSSPRFASYNEQFF. CDR3 coding DNA: TGTGCCAGCAGCTCCCCGCGATTCGCATCCTACAATGAGCAGTTCTTC.

The chain carries TRBV30 and TRBJ1-2; no clear D. The V gene's germline CDR1 is GTSNPN and CDR2 SVGIG (reference sequence). V was cut by 4 bases and J by 3 bases, with 12 bases left in between. This CDR3 is 13 amino acids long. As DNA, the CDR3 is TGTGCCTGGAACAAGGACGGTGACTATGGCTACACCTTC. Translating gives CAWNKDGDYGYTF.

This chain connects TRBV6-5 to TRBJ2-4; D is perhaps TRBD2 (6 bases). CDR1 and CDR2 from the germline V gene are MNHEY and SVGAGI. The CDR3 sequence is 14 residues long. The V end lost 6 bases, the J end lost 2 bases, and 11 bases lay between the germline ends. This CDR3 reads CASSSGETKNIQYF. The CDR3 nucleotides are TGTGCCAGCAGCTCGGGGGAAACCAAAAACATTCAGTACTTC.